A single sample is the source of the 27 T cell receptor beta chains below, sequenced in a study of metastatic and nonmetastatic thyroid tumors. Using MiXCR, TCRdb re-called clones from the PCR reads. The repertoire holds tens of thousands of clones, approximately 18% seen once, with 5.5% to 7% in the top ten. No patient received treatment before thyroid surgery. Material for sequencing was blood. Receptors originate from a male donor with papillary thyroid cancer or a benign thyroid nodule (not recorded which). Some clones in this sample may be carry-over from other donors' samples.

This clone occurred a few times. The genes are TRBV12-3 or TRBV12-4 and TRBJ1-1; D not certain. Trimming removed 4 bases at V and 11 bases at J, with 26 bases between. This CDR3 spans 16 amino acids. The CDR3 loop is CASSSTVRGLARRAFF. The CDR3 nucleotides are TGTGCCAGCAGTTCAACCGTTAGAGGGCTCGCCCGGAGGGCTTTCTTT.

The chain uses TRBV5-1 and TRBJ2-4; D is perhaps TRBD1 or TRBD2 (6 bases each). V was trimmed by 4 bases and J by 8 bases, leaving 19 bases between them. Germline V gene lookup returns CDR1 SGHRS and CDR2 YFSETQ. CDR3 length: 15 amino acids. CDR3 in amino acids: CASSRGRRRVDIQYF. Here the CDR3 DNA reads TGCGCCAGCAGCCGGGGGCGACGTAGGGTAGACATTCAGTACTTC.

This clone was observed a few times. The chain joins TRBV6-1 to TRBJ1-6; the D is unclear. There are 13 residues in the CDR3. The V gene lost 5 bases and the J gene lost 10 bases, with 12 bases spanning the gap. Germline lookup yields CDR1 MNHNS and CDR2 SASEGT. The CDR3 DNA reads as TGTGCCAGCAGTACCGATGCACAATCACCCCTCCACTTT. Translated, it gives CASSTDAQSPLHF.

This clone was counted a few times. The chain recombines TRBV6-1 with TRBJ1-1; D is unclear. The V gene's germline CDR1 is MNHNS and CDR2 SASEGT. Trimming cost V 1 base and J 3 bases, with 12 bases left between them. The CDR3 is made up of 15 amino acids. The DNA of the CDR3 is TGTGCCAGCAGTGAAGTTAAAGAATGGCACACTGAAGCTTTCTTT. Its translation is CASSEVKEWHTEAFF.

This clone was detected ten times or more. The chain combines TRBV20-1 with TRBJ2-2; D is ambiguous. Trimming took 4 bases from V and 3 from J, leaving 15 bases between them. The CDR3 sequence is 15 residues long. CDR1 is DFQATT and CDR2 is SNEGSKA in the germline V gene (reference sequence). CDR3 coding DNA: TGCAGTGCTACCGAAGGGCGGTCCGACACCGGGGAGCTGTTTTTT. Encoded protein: CSATEGRSDTGELFF.

J is TRBJ2-7 and V is TRBV3-1, with D perhaps TRBD2 (6 bases). The V gene lost 2 bases and the J gene lost 0 bases, with 14 bases spanning the gap. Germline CDR1 is LGHDT and CDR2 is YNNKEL (reference sequence). The CDR3 covers 16 residues. The CDR3 DNA is TGTGCCAGCAGCCAATTTGGACTACAGAGCTCCTACGAGCAGTACTTC. As protein: CASSQFGLQSSYEQYF.

This clone has at least ten counts. The chain is built from TRBV15 and TRBJ2-1; a weak D match, TRBD2 (5 bases). The CDR3 runs to 15 residues. Germline CDR1 is LNHNV and CDR2 is YYDKDF (reference sequence). V was trimmed by 4 bases and J by 0 bases, leaving 10 bases between them. DNA for the CDR3: TGTGCCACCAGCAAAGGACGGGACTCCTACAATGAGCAGTTCTTC. Protein product: CATSKGRDSYNEQFF.

This clone showed up just a few times. The chain employs TRBV7-6 and TRBJ2-1; 8 bases are a match to TRBD1. CDR3 length: 16 residues. The J segment lost 8 bases and the V segment lost 1 base, leaving 10 bases of the junction unmatched. Germline V gene lookup returns CDR1 SGHVS and CDR2 FNYEAQ. The CDR3 here is CASSLEGGQGRDEQFF. The CDR3 region has the DNA TGTGCCAGCAGCTTAGAGGGAGGACAGGGAAGGGATGAGCAGTTCTTC.

This clone was recorded at least ten times. The chain employs TRBV20-1 and TRBJ2-7; 9 nucleotides agree with TRBD2. The CDR3 sequence is 17 residues long. V gave up 1 base and J gave up 0 bases; unmatched junction bases: 10. The V gene's germline CDR1 is DFQATT and CDR2 SNEGSKA (reference sequence). This CDR3 reads CSARGVSGGARSYEQYF. In nucleotides, the CDR3 is TGCAGTGCTAGAGGGGTTAGCGGGGGTGCCCGCTCCTACGAGCAGTACTTC.

This clone has more than one count but fewer than ten. The chain employs TRBV20-1 and TRBJ2-7; 10 positions match TRBD2. The CDR3 is 16 amino acids. Unmatched junction bases numbered 10, after V lost 3 bases and J lost 2 bases. CDR1 DFQATT and CDR2 SNEGSKA come from the germline V gene (reference sequence). The CDR3 is CSASVGSGRYAYEQYF. For the CDR3, the DNA is TGCAGTGCTAGTGTGGGTAGCGGGAGGTACGCCTACGAGCAGTACTTC.

This clone was recorded many times. The V gene is TRBV29-1, the J gene TRBJ2-3, with D possibly TRBD2 on 6 matching bases. V lost 5 bases, J lost 1 base, and 16 bases lay in between. This CDR3 is built from 15 residues. Germline CDR1 is SQVTM and CDR2 is ANQGSEA. The CDR3 sequence is CSVQKSLARTDTQYF. For the CDR3, the DNA is TGCAGCGTTCAGAAGTCCCTAGCGCGCACAGATACGCAGTATTTT.

The sample holds many counts of this clone. V gene TRBV9 combines with J gene TRBJ1-3; maybe TRBD1 (5 bases). Germline CDR1 SGDLS, CDR2 YYNGEE. The V and J ends lost 3 bases and 7 bases respectively, with 17 bases between them. The length of the CDR3 is 15 residues. This CDR3 reads CASSAAPGRGNTIYF. CDR3 DNA sequence: TGTGCCAGCAGCGCCGCCCCCGGGCGGGGGAACACCATATATTTT.

This clone was seen at least ten times. This rearrangement joins TRBV29-1 to TRBJ1-1, with TRBD1 identical over 7 bases. V lost 4 bases to trimming and J lost 0 bases; unmatched junction nucleotides: 5. The CDR3 sequence is 14 residues long. From germline, CDR1 is SQVTM and CDR2 ANQGSEA. The CDR3: CSVGGTELNTEAFF. For the CDR3, the DNA is TGCAGCGTTGGCGGGACAGAATTGAACACTGAAGCTTTCTTT.

This clone was counted between two and nine times. The rearrangement links TRBV20-1 to TRBJ2-5, with 10 bases lining up with TRBD2. The germline V gene encodes CDR1 DFQATT and CDR2 SNEGSKA (reference sequence). The CDR3 has 15 residues. With V trimmed by 6 bases and J by 4 bases, 11 bases remained unmatched. The CDR3 protein is CSATLTSGWGETQYF. Here the CDR3 DNA reads TGCAGTGCAACCCTGACTAGCGGGTGGGGAGAGACCCAGTACTTC.

This clone was counted ten times or more. The identical CDR3 is also encoded by other nucleotide sequences in the sample. The chain joins TRBV13 to TRBJ2-3, with TRBD1 identical over 7 bases. Germline loops: CDR1 PRHDT, CDR2 FYEKMQ (reference sequence). V lost 6 bases to trimming and J lost 1 base; unmatched junction nucleotides: 10. The CDR3 is 16 residues long. The CDR3 region has the DNA TGTGCCAGCAGTCCACGACAGGGAATGGGCACAGATACGCAGTATTTT. Encoded protein: CASSPRQGMGTDTQYF. Full variable domain (outside the CDR3, taken from reference TRBV13 and TRBJ2-3): AAGVIQSPRHLIKEKRETATLKCYPIPRHDTVYWYQQGPGQDPQFLISFYEKMQSDKGSIPDRFSAQQFSDYHSELNMSSLELGDSALYFCASSPRQGMGTDTQYFGPGTRLTVL.

The chain carries TRBV11-3 and TRBJ2-7; TRBD2 aligns across 12 bases. This CDR3 has 14 amino acids. V gave up 7 bases and J gave up 6 bases; unmatched junction bases: 7. Germline V gives CDR1 SGHNT, CDR2 YENEEA. CDR3: CASIRLAGESEQYF. The CDR3 region has the DNA TGTGCCAGCATCCGACTAGCGGGAGAGAGCGAGCAGTACTTC.

This clone was recorded at least ten times. The genes are TRBV9 and TRBJ2-7, with 7 bases matching TRBD2. CDR1 is SGDLS and CDR2 is YYNGEE in the germline V gene. J lost 2 bases, V lost 0 bases, and 5 bases had no gene match. The CDR3 covers 15 residues. In DNA form, the CDR3 reads TGTGCCAGCAGCGTAGCTAGCGGCCCAACCTACGAGCAGTACTTC. Translated, it gives CASSVASGPTYEQYF.

This clone was detected ten times or more. The V gene is TRBV7-9, the J gene TRBJ2-7; 8 nucleotides match TRBD1. This CDR3 has 15 residues. The ends lost 4 bases at V and 2 bases at J; junction bases unmatched: 7. The germline CDR1 and CDR2 sequences are SEHNR and FQNEAQ (reference sequence). CDR3 region: CASSSPEDRAYEQYF. The CDR3 bases are TGTGCCAGCAGCTCGCCCGAGGACAGGGCCTACGAGCAGTACTTC.

The sample holds a few counts of this clone. The V gene is TRBV6-1, the J gene TRBJ2-1, with TRBD2 matching over 8 bases. Losses at the gene ends were 1 base for V and 4 bases for J; bases not matched to a gene: 12. The CDR3 covers 18 residues. Germline V gene data show CDR1 as MNHNS and CDR2 as SASEGT. The CDR3 loop reads CASSEVPVGSGIYNEQFF. CDR3 DNA sequence: TGTGCCAGCAGTGAAGTTCCGGTGGGTAGCGGGATATACAATGAGCAGTTCTTC.

This clone was detected ten times or more. V and J are TRBV6-1 and TRBJ1-1; TRBD1 might be the D (5 bases). The V gene lost 6 bases and the J gene lost 1 base, with 9 bases spanning the gap. This CDR3 comprises 13 residues. Germline loops: CDR1 MNHNS, CDR2 SASEGT. The CDR3 DNA sequence: TGTGCCAGCAGCCTTACAGGGAACACTGAAGCTTTCTTT. It codes for CASSLTGNTEAFF.

This clone is categorized as medium-sized. This chain joins TRBV6-1 and TRBJ2-1, with D perhaps TRBD2 (6 bases). The CDR3 length is 17 residues. Germline CDR1 MNHNS, CDR2 SASEGT. The V end lost 0 bases, the J end lost 3 bases, and 15 bases lay between the germline ends. CDR3 nucleotide sequence: TGTGCCAGCAGTGAAGCTCGTGCGCGGCGGGACTACAATGAGCAGTTCTTC. Translating gives CASSEARARRDYNEQFF.

This clone came up many times. V is TRBV10-2 and J is TRBJ1-1; D ambiguous. The V end lost 6 bases, the J end lost 0 bases, and 8 bases lay between the germline ends. The CDR3 runs 13 residues. In germline, CDR1 is WSHSY, CDR2 SAAADI. CDR3 sequence reads: CASRRVMNTEAFF. The CDR3 DNA is TGCGCCAGCAGACGAGTTATGAACACTGAAGCTTTCTTT.

The sample holds many counts of this clone. This sequence joins TRBV19 and TRBJ2-2, with D maybe TRBD1 (6 bases). Looked up from germline, CDR1 is LNHDA and CDR2 is SQIVND (reference sequence). V was trimmed by 6 bases and J by 4 bases, leaving 15 bases between them. CDR3 length equals 15 residues. CDR3 sequence (DNA): TGTGCCAGTAGAAGACCCGGGACAAGCACCGGGGAGCTGTTTTTT. Translating it yields CASRRPGTSTGELFF.

This clone was seen only a few times. This sequence joins TRBV6-1 and TRBJ2-2; D unresolved. V lost 5 bases and J 1 base, leaving 8 bases between the germline ends. Germline CDR1 and CDR2: MNHNS and SASEGT. The CDR3 has 14 amino acids. In DNA, the CDR3 is TGTGCCAGCAGTTGTGACATGAACACCGGGGAGCTGTTTTTT. The encoded protein is CASSCDMNTGELFF.

On this clone: A read error may produce the germline difference seen at one junction end. The chain couples TRBV11-1 to TRBJ2-5; weak D call: TRBD2 (6 bases). The CDR3 extends over 13 amino acids. The V gene's germline CDR1 is SGHAT and CDR2 FQDESV (reference sequence). In DNA form, the CDR3 reads TGTTCCAGCAGCCGGACTACAAGAGAGACCCAGTACTTC. Encoded protein: CSSSRTTRETQYF.

This clone was counted only a few times. V gene TRBV7-8 combines with J gene TRBJ2-7; D perhaps matches TRBD1 (5 bases). The CDR3 length is 12 residues. From germline, CDR1 is SGHVS and CDR2 FQNEAQ. With 5 bases removed from V and 3 bases from J, the gap between germline ends came to 8 bases. The CDR3 protein is CASSQGHYEQYF. CDR3 coding DNA: TGTGCCAGCAGCCAGGGCCACTACGAGCAGTACTTC. Drawing the rest from reference TRBV7-8 and TRBJ2-7, the complete variable domain is GAGVSQSPRYKVAKRGQDVALRCDPISGHVSLFWYQQALGQGPEFLTYFQNEAQLDKSGLPSDRFFAERPEGSVSTLKIQRTQQEDSAVYLCASSQGHYEQYFGPGTRLTVT.

Many counts were recorded for this clone. In the same sample, other DNA sequences code for this CDR3. This rearrangement joins TRBV18 to TRBJ1-2, with a tentative D call TRBD1 (5 bases). V lost 4 bases and J lost 3, with 9 bases in between. This CDR3 comprises 13 residues. Germline V CDR1 and CDR2: KGHSH, LQKENI. The CDR3 loop reads CASSLQGDYGYTF. In nucleotides, the CDR3 is TGTGCCAGCTCACTTCAGGGAGACTATGGCTACACCTTC.